These 21 T cell receptor beta chains were all obtained from the same sample, sequenced in a study of regulatory T cells in long-lasting Graves disease. The TCR beta library used iRepertoire HTBI primers with Arm-PCR amplification of CDR3. One entry per CDR3 protein results from TCRdb running MiXCR on the multiplex PCR reads. The repertoire consists of about 300,000 distinct CDR3 sequences, with 18% occurring once and the leading ten covering more than 30%. The time point denotes: newly diagnosed GD, antithyroid drugs for less than 3 months. Isolated PBMC RNA provided the starting material for the TCR library. The sequences come from peripheral blood mononuclear cells (PBMCs), collected at new diagnosis, from a patient treated with antithyroid drugs. These receptor sequences come from a female donor with Graves disease.

This clonotype has only a few counts. This rearrangement joins TRBV28 to TRBJ1-5, with D tentatively TRBD1 (6 bases). The V and J ends lost 6 bases and 2 bases respectively, with 17 bases between them. The CDR3 loop spans 16 amino acids. Germline values: CDR1 MDHEN, CDR2 SYDVKM. CDR3 sequence: CASRSTTGRGNQPQHF. DNA of the CDR3: TGTGCCAGCAGATCCACCACAGGGCGCGGCAATCAGCCCCAGCATTTT.

This clonotype was picked up a small number of times. The rearrangement uses TRBV19 and TRBJ2-1; D unresolved. The CDR3 length is 11 residues. Trimming shortened V by 3 bases and J by 7 bases, and 4 bases separated the two germline ends. Per germline, CDR1 LNHDA and CDR2 SQIVND (reference sequence). Here the CDR3 reads CASSILNEQFF. DNA of the CDR3: TGTGCCAGTAGTATCTTGAATGAGCAGTTCTTC.

This clonotype was picked up a small number of times. A much more abundant neighbour one base away suggests this may be a read error. The V and J genes are TRBV10-3 and TRBJ1-5; no reliable D call. Germline CDR1 is ENHRY and CDR2 is SYGVKD. The CDR3 extends over 17 amino acids. Trimming left V 5 bases short and J 4 bases short, with 21 bases between. As DNA, the CDR3 is TGTGCCATCAGTTACTCGGGTGGGCGGCGGTTTAATCAGCCCCAGCATTTT. Its translation is CAISYSGGRRFNQPQHF.

Many counts were recorded for this clonotype. The chain has TRBV3-1 and TRBJ1-2; D may be TRBD1 (5 bases). The CDR3 runs to 13 residues. CDR1 and CDR2 from the germline V gene are LGHDT and YNNKEL (reference sequence). Trimming cost V 4 bases and J 2 bases, with 8 bases left between them. In nucleotides, the CDR3 is TGTGCCAGCAGCCCTGGGGCGAACTATGGCTACACCTTC. Its translation: CASSPGANYGYTF.

This sequence joins TRBV6-1 and TRBJ2-7, with D unclear. The CDR3 has 14 residues. CDR1 and CDR2 (germline): MNHNS, SASEGT. The V end lost 1 base, the J end lost 0 bases, and 7 bases lay between the germline ends. The CDR3 sequence is CASSEGGISYEQYF. Here the CDR3 DNA reads TGTGCCAGCAGTGAAGGAGGAATCTCCTACGAGCAGTACTTC.

This clonotype came up many times. This chain links TRBV2 with TRBJ2-2; unclear D gene. V shed 5 bases and J shed 0 bases, with 10 bases lying between them. CDR3 length: 15 residues. The germline V gene encodes CDR1 SNHLY and CDR2 FYNNEI. The CDR3 protein is CASSRVQANTGELFF. For the CDR3, the DNA is TGTGCCAGCAGTAGGGTTCAGGCGAACACCGGGGAGCTGTTTTTT.

This clonotype was detected ten times or more. The chain uses TRBV27 and TRBJ2-7; the match to TRBD1 covers 8 bases. In germline, CDR1 is MNHEY, CDR2 SMNVEV (reference sequence). The J segment lost 5 bases and the V segment lost 5 bases, leaving 8 bases of the junction unmatched. The CDR3 consists of 14 residues. The CDR3 region has the DNA TGTGCCAGCAGTCCCCCGACAGGGGCCCACGAGCAGTACTTC. Translation gives CASSPPTGAHEQYF.

This clonotype has just a few counts. A much larger clone sits a single nucleotide away, making a read error possible. V usage is TRBV13 and J usage is TRBJ1-6; no reliable D call. V was cut by 1 base and J by 9 bases, with 4 bases left in between. There are 12 residues in the CDR3. Germline V gene lookup returns CDR1 PRHDT and CDR2 FYEKMQ (reference sequence). DNA for the CDR3: TGTGCCAGCAGCTTAGCATTTTCACCCCTCCACTTT. Translated, it gives CASSLAFSPLHF.

This clonotype appeared many times. The chain is built from TRBV2 and TRBJ2-5; TRBD2 agrees at 11 bases. The J call is uncertain, as TRBJ2-1 better fits the DNA end. Germline V CDR1 and CDR2: SNHLY, FYNNEI. The CDR3 totals 15 residues. CDR3 nucleotides: TGTGCCAGCAAAAAACTAGCGGGAGATCGCAATGAGCAGTTCTTC. This translates into CASKKLAGDRNEQFF.

This clonotype has at least ten counts. V is TRBV12-3 or TRBV12-4 and J is TRBJ1-4; weak D call: TRBD1 (6 bases). The length of the CDR3 is 16 residues. V was pared by 5 bases and J by 3 bases, with 16 bases between. The CDR3 sequence is CASSPKNRAPNEKLFF. In nucleotides, the CDR3 is TGTGCCAGCAGTCCGAAAAACAGGGCTCCTAATGAAAAACTGTTTTTT.

This clonotype was observed a handful of times. This chain joins TRBV24-1 and TRBJ1-2; 7 positions agree with TRBD1. CDR1 KGHDR and CDR2 SFDVKD come from the germline V gene. The CDR3 runs to 14 residues. V gave up 3 bases and J gave up 5 bases; unmatched junction bases: 5. The DNA for the CDR3 is TGTGCCACCAGTGATCGGACAGGCCAGTATGGCTACACCTTC. It encodes CATSDRTGQYGYTF.

This chain joins TRBV20-1 and TRBJ2-7; 14 positions match TRBD2. CDR3 size: 14 residues. CDR1 and CDR2 from the germline V gene are DFQATT and SNEGSKA (reference sequence). Trimming at V came to 3 bases and at J to 5 bases, leaving 3 bases not matched to a gene. For the CDR3, the DNA is TGCAGTGCTAGCGGGACTAGCGGGAGCGACGAGCAGTACTTC. Translating gives CSASGTSGSDEQYF.

The chain carries TRBV12-3 or TRBV12-4 and TRBJ2-1; 12 nucleotides agree with TRBD2. This CDR3 is 15 amino acids long. V shed 4 bases, J shed 5 bases, and the junction held 3 bases outside the gene matches. The CDR3 loop is CASSWTSGVNNEQFF. In DNA, the CDR3 is TGTGCCAGCAGTTGGACTAGCGGGGTCAACAATGAGCAGTTCTTC.

This clonotype has just a few counts. The chain joins TRBV20-1 to TRBJ2-7; 7 bases are a match to TRBD2. The CDR3 extends over 13 amino acids. The V gene's germline CDR1 is DFQATT and CDR2 SNEGSKA (reference sequence). V trimming: 7 bases; J trimming: 6 bases; junction bases outside the gene matches: 12. The CDR3 DNA follows: TGCAGTGTTCCGTCTAGCGGACGGGGCGAGCAGTACTTC. Amino acids: CSVPSSGRGEQYF.

There are many counts of this clonotype. This sequence joins TRBV12-3 or TRBV12-4 and TRBJ1-5; D not certain. The V and J ends lost 3 bases and 10 bases respectively, with 10 bases between them. The length of the CDR3 is 12 residues. This CDR3 is CASSLGGGPQHF. The CDR3 DNA follows: TGTGCCAGCAGTTTGGGCGGAGGTCCCCAGCATTTT.

The rearrangement links TRBV5-6 to TRBJ1-4, with no clear D. The germline CDR1 and CDR2 sequences are SGHDT and YYEEEE. CDR3 length: 14 amino acids. Trimming took off 1 base at V and 0 bases at J, with 4 bases between the two ends. The CDR3 DNA reads TGTGCCAGCAGCTTGAAAGCAACTAATGAAAAACTGTTTTTT. Its protein is CASSLKATNEKLFF. Combining the CDR3 with reference TRBV5-6 and TRBJ1-4 gives the whole variable domain DAGVTQSPTHLIKTRGQQVTLRCSPKSGHDTVSWYQQALGQGPQFIFQYYEEEERQRGNFPDRFSGHQFPNYSSELNVNALLLGDSALYLCASSLKATNEKLFFGSGTQLSVL.

In its sample, this clonotype was seen once. At one end the junction does not follow the germline gene, possibly because of a read error. This chain joins TRBV4-1 and TRBJ2-7; the D gene is possibly TRBD2 (5 bases). Germline V gene lookup returns CDR1 MGHRA and CDR2 YSYEKL. The CDR3 spans 16 residues. CDR3 loop: CASSQASPTFSHEQYF. The CDR3 coding sequence is TGCGCCAGCAGCCAAGCTAGCCCTACGTTCTCCCACGAGCAGTACTTC.

At least ten counts were recorded for this clonotype. The gene calls are TRBV18 and TRBJ2-1; 13 nucleotides align to TRBD2. Germline CDR1 and CDR2: KGHSH and LQKENI. V trimming: 5 bases; J trimming: 7 bases; junction bases outside the gene matches: 5. The CDR3 extends over 15 amino acids. The CDR3 DNA reads as TGTGCCAGCTCAGCCGGGACTAGCGGGACAAATGAGCAGTTCTTC. As protein: CASSAGTSGTNEQFF.

At least ten counts were recorded for this clonotype. The gene calls are TRBV27 and TRBJ2-1, with 12 positions matching TRBD2. Germline loops: CDR1 MNHEY, CDR2 SMNVEV (reference sequence). V was pared by 6 bases and J by 0 bases, with 24 bases of the junction left unmatched. This CDR3 is 23 amino acids long. CDR3 DNA: TGTGCCAGCAGCCAAAGGGGGACAGGGGATCTAGCGGGAGGGATACGCTCCTACAATGAGCAGTTCTTC. This sequence encodes CASSQRGTGDLAGGIRSYNEQFF.

This clonotype was picked up many times. The chain combines TRBV7-2 with TRBJ1-4; 8 positions agree with TRBD1. J gave up 8 bases and V 5 bases, and 10 bases lay outside the gene matches. The V gene's germline CDR1 is SGHTA and CDR2 FQGNSA. This CDR3 spans 15 amino acids. CDR3 in DNA: TGTGCCAGCAGCGCCGGACAGGGAGGGCGAGAAAAACTGTTTTTT. This codes for CASSAGQGGREKLFF.

There are many counts of this clonotype. This rearrangement joins TRBV7-8 to TRBJ2-3; D assignment may be TRBD1 or TRBD2 (5 bases each). CDR1 and CDR2 (germline): SGHVS, FQNEAQ. The ends were cut back, 5 bases at V and 3 bases at J, with 18 bases in the middle. This CDR3 contains 16 residues. The CDR3 region is CASSHGTAIVTDTQYF. CDR3 DNA: TGTGCCAGCAGCCACGGGACCGCGATTGTAACAGATACGCAGTATTTT.